A single sample gave rise to the 26 T cell receptor beta chains below, sequenced in a study of graft-versus-host responses after intestinal transplantation. Only in-frame clones appear in the TCRdb table, and some are missing; sequencing was by immunoSEQ multiplex PCR. The sample includes about 15,000 clones, almost 30% of them seen just once. Material: alloreactive CD4+ T cells from a mixed lymphocyte reaction culture, obtained before intestinal transplant. Subset given: CFSE-low proliferating T cells sorted from approximately six-day pre-transplant mixed lymphocyte reaction (GvH or HvG direction). The receptor source for this set is a human patient who received an intestinal transplant.

The chain couples TRBV19 to TRBJ1-2; D not resolved. This CDR3 has 13 amino acids. Between the trimmed V and J ends, which lost 0 bases and 5 bases, there was a span of 7 bases. Germline V CDR1 and CDR2: LNHDA, SQIVND (reference sequence). CDR3 amino acids: CASSIEGRYGYTF. The CDR3 DNA follows: TGTGCCAGTAGTATAGAGGGTCGGTATGGCTACACCTTC.

This clone was seen more than once but under ten times. V usage is TRBV7-6 and J usage is TRBJ2-1, with no clear D. This CDR3 is 18 amino acids long. CDR1 is SGHVS, CDR2 FNYEAQ, per germline. Trimming pared 5 bases from V and 0 bases from J, leaving 20 bases between. The CDR3 DNA reads as TGTGCCAGCAGCCCTAGAGGTAGACCGTTAGGCTCCTACAATGAGCAGTTCTTC. This translates into CASSPRGRPLGSYNEQFF.

This clone was seen only a few times. The chain uses TRBV7-9 and TRBJ1-1; D might be TRBD1 (5 bases). Deletions cut 4 bases from V and 0 bases from J, with 9 bases between. CDR3 length: 14 residues. CDR1 SEHNR and CDR2 FQNEAQ come from the germline V gene (reference sequence). CDR3 loop: CASSSGFLNTEAFF. The CDR3 DNA sequence: TGTGCCAGCAGCTCAGGGTTTTTGAACACTGAAGCTTTCTTT.

The chain links TRBV7-3 to TRBJ2-1, with TRBD2 identical over 9 bases. The CDR3 runs to 15 residues. The germline V gene encodes CDR1 SGHTA and CDR2 FQGTGA. V was pared by 0 bases and J by 11 bases, with 8 bases of the junction left unmatched. CDR3 loop: CASSLTLGLANQQFF. CDR3 sequence (DNA): TGTGCCAGCAGCTTAACGTTGGGACTAGCCAACCAGCAGTTCTTC. Filled out from reference TRBV7-3 and TRBJ2-1, the complete variable domain reads GAGVSQTPSNKVTEKGKYVELRCDPISGHTALYWYRQSLGQGPEFLIYFQGTGAADDSGLPNDRFFAVRPEGSVSTLKIQRTERGDSAVYLCASSLTLGLANQQFFGPGTRLTVL.

This clone was seen more than once but under ten times. The V and J genes are TRBV10-3 and TRBJ2-1; 13 bases fit TRBD2. This CDR3 has 16 residues. CDR1 and CDR2 (germline): ENHRY, SYGVKD. J was trimmed by 6 bases and V by 4 bases; bases with no gene match: 6. CDR3 nucleotides: TGTGCCATCAGTGCTGCTTGGACTAGCGGGAGCAATGAGCAGTTCTTC. As protein: CAISAAWTSGSNEQFF.

This clone was picked up many times. CDR3 loop: CASSPPDRYQPQHF. CDR3 nucleotides: TGTGCCAGCAGCCCTCCGGATAGATATCAGCCCCAGCATTTT. The chain has TRBV6-5 and TRBJ1-5; D gene uncertain. Germline CDR1 MNHEY, CDR2 SVGAGI. CDR3 size: 14 residues. V lost 6 bases and J lost 5, with 14 bases in between.

This clone ranks as medium-sized. The V gene is TRBV5-1, the J gene TRBJ2-2, with TRBD1 identical over 9 bases. CDR3 length: 17 residues. CDR1 and CDR2 (germline): SGHRS, YFSETQ. V shed 2 bases, J shed 4 bases, and the junction held 9 bases outside the gene matches. CDR3 DNA: TGCGCCAGCAGCTTAACTCTTGGGACAGGGAGCACCGGGGAGCTGTTTTTT. It codes for CASSLTLGTGSTGELFF.

V and J are TRBV5-1 and TRBJ1-5; 7 bases are shared with TRBD1. CDR3 length: 15 amino acids. In germline, CDR1 is SGHRS, CDR2 YFSETQ. V lost 0 bases and J lost 1; bases outside the gene matches: 1. The CDR3 DNA reads TGCGCCAGCAGCTTGGGGGACAGAAGCAATCAGCCCCAGCATTTT. It is translated as CASSLGDRSNQPQHF.

This chain links TRBV6-5 with TRBJ2-1; 9 bases line up with TRBD1. The CDR3 is made up of 16 amino acids. With V trimmed by 0 bases and J by 7 bases, 7 bases remained unmatched. Germline CDR1 reads MNHEY; CDR2 reads SVGAGI. As DNA, the CDR3 is TGTGCCAGCAGTTACTCTCCGGGACAGGGCGGGAATGAGCAGTTCTTC. Translating it yields CASSYSPGQGGNEQFF.

The chain carries TRBV28 and TRBJ2-7, with D unclear. The CDR3 sequence is 13 residues long. The V end lost 2 bases, the J end lost 3 bases, and 8 bases lay between the germline ends. The V gene's germline CDR1 is MDHEN and CDR2 SYDVKM. The CDR3 spells CASSLLGFYEQYF. CDR3 coding DNA: TGTGCCAGCAGTTTACTGGGTTTCTACGAGCAGTACTTC.

The CDR3 region is CASSRNLVAETYEQYF. Here the CDR3 DNA reads TGTGCCAGCAGCCGCAATCTGGTAGCGGAAACCTACGAGCAGTACTTC. The chain is built from TRBV6-9 and TRBJ2-7; D possibly corresponds to TRBD2 (6 bases). V lost 6 bases to trimming and J lost 2 bases, with 20 bases between them. From germline, CDR1 is MNHGY and CDR2 SVAAGI. This CDR3 has 16 amino acids.

CDR3 region: CASSYRDGYNSPLHF. For the CDR3, the DNA is TGTGCCAGCAGTTATCGGGACGGCTATAATTCACCCCTCCACTTT. V and J are TRBV6-6 and TRBJ1-6; possibly TRBD1 for D (5 bases). Germline CDR1 and CDR2: MNHNY and SVGAGI (reference sequence). Trimming took 3 bases from V and 3 from J, leaving 9 bases between them. The CDR3 has 15 amino acids.

The chain combines TRBV6-6 with TRBJ1-1; maybe TRBD1 (5 bases). The germline CDR1 and CDR2 sequences are MNHNY and SVGAGI (reference sequence). The CDR3 spans 11 residues. The V end lost 6 bases, the J end lost 10 bases, and 12 bases lay between the germline ends. The CDR3 DNA is TGTGCCAGCAGAAACCGTGGGACAGCTTTCTTT. Protein sequence: CASRNRGTAFF.

This clone was counted a few times. This chain joins TRBV11-2 and TRBJ1-4; D is perhaps TRBD1 (5 bases). From germline, CDR1 is SGHAT and CDR2 FQNNGV. The V and J ends lost 1 base and 7 bases respectively, with 13 bases between them. CDR3 size: 15 residues. DNA of the CDR3: TGTGCCAGCAGCTTAGGGGGGTCATGGGGTGAAAAACTGTTTTTT. It is translated as CASSLGGSWGEKLFF.

This clone has a handful of counts. This chain joins TRBV7-2 and TRBJ2-7; the match to TRBD2 covers 11 bases. The germline gives CDR1 SGHTA, CDR2 FQGNSA. The CDR3 spans 15 residues. Trimming cost V 5 bases and J 3 bases; bases outside gene matches: 6. The CDR3 DNA follows: TGTGCCAGCAGCCCAAGTAGCGGGAGGGACTACGAGCAGTACTTC. It yields the protein CASSPSSGRDYEQYF.

The genes are TRBV9 and TRBJ1-1, with D perhaps matching TRBD1 (6 bases). This CDR3 has 14 amino acids. CDR1 SGDLS and CDR2 YYNGEE come from the germline V gene. Trimming left V 3 bases short and J 2 bases short, with 11 bases between. DNA of the CDR3: TGTGCCAGCAGCGCCAACAGGGTTAACACTGAAGCTTTCTTT. Its protein is CASSANRVNTEAFF.

This chain joins TRBV4-3 and TRBJ2-3, with TRBD2 identical over 11 bases. CDR3 length: 15 residues. Trimming cost V 6 bases and J 4 bases; bases outside gene matches: 6. Per germline, CDR1 LGHNA and CDR2 YSLEER. The chain's CDR3 is CASRLAGAGPDTQYF. DNA for the CDR3: TGCGCCAGCAGACTAGCGGGAGCTGGCCCAGATACGCAGTATTTT.

This clone has just a few counts. The chain uses TRBV6-5 and TRBJ2-7; 7 bases match TRBD1. J lost 1 base, V lost 6 bases, and 6 bases had no gene match. Germline values: CDR1 MNHEY, CDR2 SVGAGI. The length of the CDR3 is 14 residues. The CDR3, as DNA: TGTGCCAGCAGACCCTCGGGACAGTCCTACGAGCAGTACTTC. Protein sequence: CASRPSGQSYEQYF.

This clone was seen more than once but under ten times. V usage is TRBV11-2 and J usage is TRBJ2-7; TRBD2 matches at 8 bases. Trimming removed 1 base from V and 4 bases from J; junction bases left unmatched: 9. CDR3 size: 16 residues. Germline V gene lookup returns CDR1 SGHAT and CDR2 FQNNGV. The CDR3: CASSLGSGSMSYEQYF. The CDR3 DNA is TGTGCCAGCAGCTTAGGGAGCGGGAGTATGAGTTACGAGCAGTACTTC.

The V and J genes are TRBV6-9 and TRBJ1-3; no reliable D call. The CDR3 is made up of 14 amino acids. The ends were cut back, 2 bases at V and 3 bases at J, with 8 bases in the middle. Germline CDR1 is MNHGY and CDR2 is SVAAGI. The CDR3 DNA sequence: TGTGCCAGCAGTTATAGGAGGGTTGGAAACACCATATATTTT. It translates to CASSYRRVGNTIYF.

This clone has only a few counts. This sequence joins TRBV5-1 and TRBJ1-4, with D perhaps TRBD1 (5 bases). V was clipped by 0 bases and J by 0 bases, with 12 bases between them. The CDR3 covers 17 residues. Germline V gives CDR1 SGHRS, CDR2 YFSETQ. The CDR3 DNA follows: TGCGCCAGCAGCTTGGCCGAAGGGGTCTCAACTAATGAAAAACTGTTTTTT. Encoded protein: CASSLAEGVSTNEKLFF.

CDR3 region: CASSLGGGYQETQYF. The CDR3 DNA reads as TGTGCCAGCAGCCTCGGGGGGGGGTACCAAGAGACCCAGTACTTC. The gene calls are TRBV7-2 and TRBJ2-5; 8 bases match TRBD2. The J segment lost 0 bases and the V segment lost 5 bases, leaving 5 bases of the junction unmatched. In germline, CDR1 is SGHTA, CDR2 FQGNSA. This CDR3 has 15 residues. Complete variable domain (other parts from reference TRBV7-2 and TRBJ2-5): GAGVSQSPSNKVTEKGKDVELRCDPISGHTALYWYRQSLGQGLEFLIYFQGNSAPDKSGLPSDRFSAERTGGSVSTLTIQRTQQEDSAVYLCASSLGGGYQETQYFGPGTRLLVL.

This clone has only a few counts. The rearrangement links TRBV7-9 to TRBJ2-7; D remains unclear. From germline, CDR1 is SEHNR and CDR2 FQNEAQ (reference sequence). The CDR3 spans 12 residues. With 1 base removed from V and 9 bases from J, the gap between germline ends came to 10 bases. CDR3 DNA sequence: TGTGCCAGCAGCTTAGTTGGTGGCGGGCAGTACTTC. Its protein product is CASSLVGGGQYF.

CDR3 DNA: TGTGCCAGCAGCCAAGATAGAAATGTCGGTGGCTACACCTTC. It specifies CASSQDRNVGGYTF. The V call is TRBV14, the J call TRBJ1-2; D is unresolved. Trimming took off 0 bases at V and 7 bases at J, with 12 bases between the two ends. The CDR3 is made up of 14 amino acids. Germline CDR1 is SGHDN and CDR2 is FVKESK.

The chain uses TRBV2 and TRBJ2-1, with 9 bases aligning to TRBD1. V was clipped by 4 bases and J by 9 bases; unmatched bases: 10. The CDR3 runs 15 residues. The germline gives CDR1 SNHLY, CDR2 FYNNEI. DNA of the CDR3: TGTGCCAGCAGTGCAAGGACAGGGGATAGGGGTGAGCAGTTCTTC. Its protein is CASSARTGDRGEQFF.

V usage is TRBV4-1 and J usage is TRBJ1-6; 10 nucleotides line up with TRBD1. The germline V gene has CDR1 MGHRA and CDR2 YSYEKL. CDR3 size: 18 residues. The ends lost 4 bases at V and 7 bases at J; junction bases unmatched: 13. The CDR3 DNA reads TGCGCCAGCAGCCGCACCAGACAGGGGGCTGCTCAGAATTCACCCCTCCACTTT. Amino acids: CASSRTRQGAAQNSPLHF.